The 13 T cell receptor beta chains below all came from one sample that was sequenced in a study of breast tumors, draining lymph nodes, adjacent tissues. Axillary draining lymph nodes of breast cancer patients supplied the node samples. MiXCR, run by TCRdb on the multiplex PCR reads, gives a single entry per CDR3 protein. In the table there are about 100,000 distinct CDR3 sequences, 21% of which are singletons. The material sequenced was axillary lymph node tissue. Receptors were obtained from a female donor with breast cancer. Some clones in this sample may be carry-over from other donors' samples.

The sample holds many counts of this clonotype. The genes are TRBV10-2 and TRBJ1-5; D call uncertain. The CDR3 contains 14 residues. The germline V and J ends were trimmed by 4 bases and 4 bases, with 11 bases remaining between them. Germline V gene data show CDR1 as WSHSY and CDR2 as SAAADI. The CDR3 DNA sequence: TGCGCCAGCAGTGGGCCCCTGGGGAATCAGCCCCAGCATTTT. This translates into CASSGPLGNQPQHF.

This clonotype was counted many times. The J gene is TRBJ2-1, the V gene TRBV20-1; 11 positions match TRBD1. Germline CDR1 is DFQATT and CDR2 is SNEGSKA (reference sequence). CDR3 length equals 13 residues. V lost 4 bases to trimming and J lost 6 bases; unmatched junction nucleotides: 2. DNA for the CDR3: TGCAGTGCTACCGGGACAGGGGGCAATGAGCAGTTCTTC. Amino acid sequence: CSATGTGGNEQFF.

Comments on this clonotype: A read error may be the cause here, since a much bigger clone is one base away. This chain links TRBV19 with TRBJ2-7, with a weak D call TRBD1 (5 bases). Trimming shortened V by 1 base and J by 6 bases, and 19 bases separated the two germline ends. This CDR3 is built from 16 residues. Germline-derived CDR1 and CDR2 are LNHDA and SQIVND (reference sequence). This chain's CDR3 is CASSIAQAPGIFEQYF. In DNA, the CDR3 is TGTGCCAGTAGTATAGCACAGGCACCGGGTATATTCGAGCAGTACTTC. The full variable domain, completed using reference TRBV19 and TRBJ2-7, is DGGITQSPKYLFRKEGQNVTLSCEQNLNHDAMYWYRQDPGQGLRLIYYSQIVNDFQKGDIAEGYSVSREKKESFPLTVTSAQKNPTAFYLCASSIAQAPGIFEQYFGPGTRLTVT.

This clonotype showed up many times. The V call is TRBV20-1, the J call TRBJ1-2; no clear D. From germline, CDR1 is DFQATT and CDR2 SNEGSKA (reference sequence). The CDR3 runs to 12 residues. Trimming took 2 bases from V and 8 from J, leaving 12 bases between them. The CDR3 nucleotides read TGCAGTGCTAGAATCATCGGCGGCGGCTACACCTTC. It encodes CSARIIGGGYTF.

There are many counts of this clonotype. The chain is built from TRBV7-9 and TRBJ2-5, with D unresolved. V was clipped by 6 bases and J by 2 bases, with 4 bases between them. Germline-derived CDR1 and CDR2 are SEHNR and FQNEAQ (reference sequence). This CDR3 is 11 amino acids long. This chain's CDR3 is CASRVQETQYF. DNA for the CDR3: TGTGCCAGCAGAGTACAAGAGACCCAGTACTTC.

The chain is built from TRBV5-1 and TRBJ1-1; no clear D gene. The CDR3 extends over 14 amino acids. The germline gives CDR1 SGHRS, CDR2 YFSETQ. Deletions cut 1 base from V and 2 bases from J, with 9 bases between. The CDR3 DNA reads as TGCGCCAGCAGCTTGAGAGTCTATAACACTGAAGCTTTCTTT. Amino acid sequence: CASSLRVYNTEAFF.

The chain joins TRBV28 to TRBJ2-7; perhaps TRBD2 as D (5 bases). V was clipped by 8 bases and J by 2 bases, with 16 bases between them. From germline, CDR1 is MDHEN and CDR2 SYDVKM. The CDR3 has 14 residues. The CDR3 loop reads CASSEVQETYEQYF. CDR3 DNA: TGTGCCAGCTCGGAGGTTCAGGAGACCTACGAGCAGTACTTC. Full variable domain (missing parts from reference TRBV28 and TRBJ2-7): DVKVTQSSRYLVKRTGEKVFLECVQDMDHENMFWYRQDPGLGLRLIYFSYDVKMKEKGDIPEGYSVSREKKERFSLILESASTNQTSMYLCASSEVQETYEQYFGPGTRLTVT.

In its sample, this clonotype was seen many times. This chain connects TRBV7-2 to TRBJ2-7; 10 nucleotides line up with TRBD2. The CDR3 sequence is 16 residues long. J was trimmed by 3 bases and V by 5 bases; bases with no gene match: 10. Germline V gene sequence: CDR1 SGHTA, CDR2 FQGNSA. CDR3 nucleotide sequence: TGTGCCAGCAGCACGATAGCGGGGGGCCGGTACTACGAGCAGTACTTC. Encoded protein: CASSTIAGGRYYEQYF. Combining the CDR3 with reference TRBV7-2 and TRBJ2-7 gives the whole variable domain GAGVSQSPSNKVTEKGKDVELRCDPISGHTALYWYRQSLGQGLEFLIYFQGNSAPDKSGLPSDRFSAERTGGSVSTLTIQRTQQEDSAVYLCASSTIAGGRYYEQYFGPGTRLTVT.

In its sample, this clonotype was seen many times. This chain connects TRBV10-3 to TRBJ2-2; maybe TRBD1 (6 bases). Germline V lookup: CDR1 ENHRY, CDR2 SYGVKD. This CDR3 region has 12 residues. Trimming removed 7 bases at V and 4 bases at J, with 7 bases between. The CDR3 nucleotides read TGTGCCATCAAGGACAGCACCGGGGAGCTGTTTTTT. Its protein product is CAIKDSTGELFF.

This clonotype was counted many times. The rearrangement links TRBV18 to TRBJ2-7, with 9 bases aligning to TRBD2. CDR1 and CDR2 from the germline V gene are KGHSH and LQKENI. Losses at the gene ends were 3 bases for V and 2 bases for J; bases not matched to a gene: 8. The CDR3 extends over 16 amino acids. As DNA, the CDR3 is TGTGCCAGCTCACCGTCTTCGGGCGGGGGGGCCTACGAGCAGTACTTC. Translating it yields CASSPSSGGGAYEQYF. Drawing the rest from reference TRBV18 and TRBJ2-7, the complete variable domain is NAGVMQNPRHLVRRRGQEARLRCSPMKGHSHVYWYRQLPEEGLKFMVYLQKENIIDESGMPKERFSAEFPKEGPSILRIQQVVRGDSAAYFCASSPSSGGGAYEQYFGPGTRLTVT.

This clonotype was recorded at least ten times. The chain recombines TRBV7-9 with TRBJ1-2, with 7 positions matching TRBD1. CDR3 length: 14 residues. Trimming removed 5 bases from V and 4 bases from J; junction bases left unmatched: 7. The germline V gene has CDR1 SEHNR and CDR2 FQNEAQ (reference sequence). The CDR3 sequence: CASSQGQRGYGYTF. The CDR3 DNA sequence: TGTGCCAGCAGCCAGGGACAGAGGGGCTATGGCTACACCTTC.

The chain is built from TRBV20-1 and TRBJ2-7, with 10 bases fitting TRBD2. The CDR3 totals 13 residues. Losses at the gene ends were 8 bases for V and 3 bases for J; bases not matched to a gene: 7. Germline V gene data show CDR1 as DFQATT and CDR2 as SNEGSKA (reference sequence). Here the CDR3 reads CSLRPSGSYEQYF. CDR3 nucleotide sequence: TGCAGTCTCAGGCCTAGCGGGAGCTACGAGCAGTACTTC.

This clonotype has ten or more counts. The chain employs TRBV19 and TRBJ2-5, with D possibly being TRBD1 (5 bases). The CDR3 contains 14 residues. Trimming took off 4 bases at V and 1 base at J, with 10 bases between the two ends. Per germline, CDR1 LNHDA and CDR2 SQIVND (reference sequence). The CDR3 nucleotides read TGTGCCAGTAGTAAGTGGGGCTTCCAAGAGACCCAGTACTTC. Its protein is CASSKWGFQETQYF.